The rows below give T cell receptor beta chains drawn from one sample of a study of blood T cell repertoires in COVID-19. The method was immunoSEQ multiplex PCR; TCRdb's version includes in-frame clones alone and lacks a portion of them. The sample lists 180,000 or so clones, 70% to 90% occurring once. The sample taken for sequencing was peripheral blood. The origin of the receptors is a man in his late teens or twenties with acute or convalescent COVID-19. Each CDR3 is given with its conserved first and last residue. Each record gives: D gene, V gene, J gene, clone size, CDR3 protein, CDR3 DNA. A D gene is named only where the DNA matches it firmly. Part of the rows lack a size; the others show once, few, many or a class for expanded clones.

d_call: TRBD2
v_call: TRBV6-1
j_call: TRBJ2-5
clone_size: NA
cdr3_aa: CASSEIVAGGQETQYF
cdr3_nt: TGTGCCAGCAGTGAAATAGTAGCGGGGGGCCAAGAGACCCAGTACTTC

d_call: NA
v_call: TRBV6-5
j_call: TRBJ1-2
clone_size: NA
cdr3_aa: CASAPREGGTYGYTF
cdr3_nt: TGTGCCAGCGCACCTCGGGAAGGGGGAACCTATGGCTACACCTTC

d_call: TRBD2
v_call: TRBV4-2
j_call: TRBJ2-3
clone_size: NA
cdr3_aa: CASSQEPLAGGLDTQYF
cdr3_nt: TGTGCCAGCAGCCAAGAGCCTCTGGCGGGGGGGCTAGATACGCAGTATTTT

d_call: TRBD1
v_call: TRBV23-1
j_call: TRBJ2-6
clone_size: NA
cdr3_aa: CASSPSPGQGVPGANVLTF
cdr3_nt: TGCGCCAGCAGTCCATCCCCGGGACAGGGGGTCCCTGGGGCCAACGTCCTGACTTTC

d_call: TRBD1
v_call: TRBV6-5
j_call: TRBJ2-7
clone_size: NA
cdr3_aa: CASRRGTGGPYEQYF
cdr3_nt: TGTGCCAGCAGGAGGGGGACAGGTGGGCCCTACGAGCAGTACTTC

d_call: NA
v_call: TRBV15
j_call: TRBJ1-1
clone_size: NA
cdr3_aa: CATSRGKNTEAFF
cdr3_nt: TGTGCCACCTCCCGCGGAAAGAACACTGAAGCTTTCTTT

d_call: TRBD2
v_call: TRBV29-1
j_call: TRBJ2-3
clone_size: NA
cdr3_aa: CSVEGGSGFITDTQYF
cdr3_nt: TGCAGCGTTGAAGGGGGTAGCGGGTTCATCACAGATACGCAGTATTTT

d_call: TRBD1
v_call: TRBV4-2
j_call: TRBJ1-1
clone_size: NA
cdr3_aa: CASSQEQGQAWPGAFF
cdr3_nt: TGTGCCAGCAGCCAAGAACAGGGACAGGCCTGGCCTGGGGCTTTCTTT

d_call: TRBD1
v_call: TRBV2
j_call: TRBJ1-6
clone_size: NA
cdr3_aa: CASSEYRGGSPLHF
cdr3_nt: TGTGCCAGCAGTGAGTACAGGGGAGGATCACCCCTCCACTTT

d_call: NA
v_call: TRBV5-6
j_call: TRBJ2-5
clone_size: NA
cdr3_aa: CASSLAAGAQETQYF
cdr3_nt: TGTGCCAGCAGCTTGGCCGCAGGGGCTCAAGAGACCCAGTACTTC

d_call: NA
v_call: TRBV3-1/TRBV3-2
j_call: TRBJ2-7
clone_size: NA
cdr3_aa: CASSPGLVQYF
cdr3_nt: TGTGCCAGCAGCCCTGGTCTAGTTCAGTACTTC

d_call: TRBD1
v_call: TRBV27
j_call: TRBJ1-1
clone_size: NA
cdr3_aa: CASFPGTGGVTEAFF
cdr3_nt: TGTGCCAGCTTTCCGGGAACAGGGGGTGTCACTGAAGCTTTCTTT

d_call: NA
v_call: TRBV19
j_call: TRBJ1-6
clone_size: few
cdr3_aa: CASTKGVGASPLHF
cdr3_nt: TGTGCCAGTACTAAGGGGGTCGGGGCCTCACCCCTCCACTTT

d_call: NA
v_call: TRBV6-1
j_call: TRBJ1-1
clone_size: NA
cdr3_aa: CASSDHTGALVAFF
cdr3_nt: TGTGCCAGCAGTGACCATACGGGTGCTCTTGTAGCTTTCTTT

d_call: TRBD1
v_call: TRBV10-3
j_call: TRBJ2-1
clone_size: NA
cdr3_aa: CAIRSGTGMTYNEQFF
cdr3_nt: TGTGCCATCAGATCCGGGACAGGGATGACCTACAATGAGCAGTTCTTC

d_call: NA
v_call: TRBV7-9
j_call: TRBJ1-3
clone_size: NA
cdr3_aa: CASSLLVTGGNTIYF
cdr3_nt: TGTGCCAGCAGCTTACTGGTAACTGGTGGAAACACCATATATTTT

d_call: TRBD1
v_call: TRBV27
j_call: TRBJ1-6
clone_size: NA
cdr3_aa: CASSLTGAPTNNSPLHF
cdr3_nt: TGTGCCAGCAGTTTAACAGGGGCCCCGACTAATAATTCACCCCTCCACTTT

d_call: TRBD1
v_call: TRBV5-8
j_call: TRBJ1-6
clone_size: NA
cdr3_aa: CASSPGTGFNSPLHF
cdr3_nt: TGTGCCAGCAGCCCCGGGACAGGCTTTAATTCACCCCTCCACTTT

d_call: NA
v_call: TRBV7-3
j_call: TRBJ1-2
clone_size: NA
cdr3_aa: CASSPSTGSGYTF
cdr3_nt: TGTGCCAGCAGCCCCAGTACAGGGTCTGGCTACACCTTC

d_call: TRBD1
v_call: TRBV27
j_call: TRBJ1-5
clone_size: NA
cdr3_aa: CASSEGQTSNQPQHF
cdr3_nt: TGTGCCAGCAGTGAGGGACAGACGAGCAATCAGCCCCAGCATTTT

d_call: NA
v_call: TRBV3-1/TRBV3-2
j_call: TRBJ1-1
clone_size: NA
cdr3_aa: CASSPNHPNTEAFF
cdr3_nt: TGTGCCAGCAGCCCTAACCACCCGAACACTGAAGCTTTCTTT

d_call: NA
v_call: TRBV7-9
j_call: TRBJ2-1
clone_size: once
cdr3_aa: CASSSGQRNYNEQFF
cdr3_nt: TGTGCCAGCAGCTCCGGACAACGGAACTACAATGAGCAGTTCTTC

d_call: NA
v_call: TRBV10-3
j_call: TRBJ2-7
clone_size: NA
cdr3_aa: CAISKRWDTYEQYF
cdr3_nt: TGTGCCATCAGTAAAAGGTGGGACACCTACGAGCAGTACTTC

d_call: TRBD1
v_call: TRBV9
j_call: TRBJ1-6
clone_size: NA
cdr3_aa: CASSVGTGKNSPLHF
cdr3_nt: TGTGCCAGCAGCGTAGGGACAGGGAAGAATTCACCCCTCCACTTT

d_call: NA
v_call: TRBV20-1
j_call: TRBJ2-7
clone_size: NA
cdr3_aa: CSARDFYEQYF
cdr3_nt: TGCAGTGCTCGGGACTTCTACGAGCAGTACTTC

d_call: TRBD2
v_call: TRBV11-2
j_call: TRBJ2-5
clone_size: NA
cdr3_aa: CASSLPTGGGETQYF
cdr3_nt: TGTGCCAGCAGCTTACCAACGGGGGGGGGTGAGACCCAGTACTTC

d_call: NA
v_call: TRBV7-9
j_call: TRBJ1-2
clone_size: NA
cdr3_aa: CAIGGTYGYTF
cdr3_nt: TGTGCCATTGGGGGGACCTATGGCTACACCTTC

d_call: TRBD1
v_call: TRBV30
j_call: TRBJ2-5
clone_size: NA
cdr3_aa: CACSGQGGETQYF
cdr3_nt: TGTGCCTGCTCAGGACAGGGGGGAGAGACCCAGTACTTC

d_call: NA
v_call: TRBV7-6
j_call: TRBJ1-3
clone_size: NA
cdr3_aa: CASSPGAGGNTIYF
cdr3_nt: TGTGCCAGCAGCCCAGGGGCAGGTGGAAACACCATATATTTT

d_call: TRBD1
v_call: TRBV5-4
j_call: TRBJ1-1
clone_size: NA
cdr3_aa: CASSFGQGNTEAFF
cdr3_nt: TGTGCCAGCAGTTTCGGACAGGGCAACACTGAAGCTTTCTTT

d_call: NA
v_call: TRBV4-1
j_call: TRBJ1-1
clone_size: NA
cdr3_aa: CASSQDPWNTEAFF
cdr3_nt: TGCGCCAGCAGCCAAGACCCGTGGAACACTGAAGCTTTCTTT

d_call: NA
v_call: TRBV5-1
j_call: TRBJ2-1
clone_size: NA
cdr3_aa: CASSLRRSLFF
cdr3_nt: TGCGCCAGCAGCTTAAGACGGAGCCTTTTCTTC

d_call: NA
v_call: TRBV28
j_call: TRBJ2-3
clone_size: NA
cdr3_aa: CASSYVLSLAGSTDTQYF
cdr3_nt: TGTGCCAGCAGTTATGTACTCTCGTTGGCGGGGAGCACAGATACGCAGTATTTT

d_call: NA
v_call: TRBV5-1
j_call: TRBJ1-2
clone_size: NA
cdr3_aa: CASSLTQNYGYTF
cdr3_nt: TGCGCCAGCAGCTTGACACAGAACTATGGCTACACCTTC

d_call: NA
v_call: TRBV6-4
j_call: TRBJ2-2
clone_size: few
cdr3_aa: CASSDSTGTGELFF
cdr3_nt: TGTGCCAGCAGTGACTCGACGGGCACCGGGGAGCTGTTTTTT

d_call: TRBD2
v_call: TRBV4-1
j_call: TRBJ2-2
clone_size: NA
cdr3_aa: CASSQHAVAGGPNTGELFF
cdr3_nt: TGCGCCAGCAGCCAACATGCTGTAGCGGGGGGGCCAAACACCGGGGAGCTGTTTTTT

d_call: TRBD1
v_call: TRBV28
j_call: TRBJ1-2
clone_size: NA
cdr3_aa: CASSLTGGYGYTF
cdr3_nt: TGTGCCAGCAGTTTAACAGGGGGCTATGGCTACACCTTC

d_call: NA
v_call: TRBV7-2
j_call: TRBJ1-2
clone_size: NA
cdr3_aa: CASSSRTDSYGYTF
cdr3_nt: TGTGCCAGCAGCTCTCGGACAGACTCCTATGGCTACACCTTC

d_call: NA
v_call: TRBV28
j_call: TRBJ1-4
clone_size: NA
cdr3_aa: CASSLGGANEKLFF
cdr3_nt: TGTGCCAGCAGTTTAGGGGGGGCTAATGAAAAACTGTTTTTT

d_call: TRBD2
v_call: TRBV7-3
j_call: TRBJ2-1
clone_size: NA
cdr3_aa: CASSFIGTSLYNEQFF
cdr3_nt: TGTGCCAGCAGCTTCATTGGGACTAGCTTATACAATGAGCAGTTCTTC

d_call: NA
v_call: TRBV19
j_call: TRBJ1-1
clone_size: NA
cdr3_aa: CASIPQGNTEAFF
cdr3_nt: TGTGCCAGTATTCCACAGGGGAACACTGAAGCTTTCTTT

d_call: TRBD1
v_call: TRBV6-5
j_call: TRBJ2-7
clone_size: NA
cdr3_aa: CASSYSGRTGFSEQYF
cdr3_nt: TGTGCCAGCAGTTACTCCGGACGGACAGGGTTCTCCGAGCAGTACTTC

d_call: TRBD1
v_call: TRBV6-2/TRBV6-3
j_call: TRBJ1-5
clone_size: NA
cdr3_aa: CASSYGTGYSNQPQHF
cdr3_nt: TGTGCCAGCAGTTACGGGACAGGGTATAGCAATCAGCCCCAGCATTTT

d_call: TRBD1
v_call: TRBV7-2
j_call: TRBJ1-2
clone_size: NA
cdr3_aa: CASSSRTGFYGYTF
cdr3_nt: TGTGCCAGCAGCTCCCGGACAGGCTTCTATGGCTACACCTTC

d_call: NA
v_call: TRBV7-9
j_call: TRBJ1-4
clone_size: NA
cdr3_aa: CASSPRGANEKLFF
cdr3_nt: TGTGCCAGCAGCCCCCGCGGAGCTAATGAAAAACTGTTTTTT

d_call: NA
v_call: TRBV19
j_call: TRBJ2-4
clone_size: NA
cdr3_aa: CASSIGGRIKNIQYF
cdr3_nt: TGTGCCAGTAGTATAGGAGGCCGGATCAAAAACATTCAGTACTTC

d_call: TRBD2
v_call: TRBV6-5
j_call: TRBJ2-1
clone_size: NA
cdr3_aa: CASTYSGDEQFF
cdr3_nt: TGTGCCAGCACTTATAGCGGGGATGAGCAGTTCTTC

d_call: NA
v_call: TRBV27
j_call: TRBJ2-7
clone_size: NA
cdr3_aa: CATTGPSYEQYF
cdr3_nt: TGTGCCACCACAGGGCCCTCCTACGAGCAGTACTTC

d_call: NA
v_call: TRBV10-3
j_call: TRBJ2-1
clone_size: NA
cdr3_aa: CAISAGLDPYNEQFF
cdr3_nt: TGTGCCATCAGTGCAGGGTTAGACCCCTACAATGAGCAGTTCTTC

d_call: TRBD1
v_call: TRBV7-3
j_call: TRBJ2-2
clone_size: few
cdr3_aa: CASSLTGGQGGGTGELFF
cdr3_nt: TGTGCCAGCAGCTTAACTGGCGGACAGGGAGGCGGCACCGGGGAGCTGTTTTTT

d_call: TRBD2
v_call: TRBV3-1/TRBV3-2
j_call: TRBJ2-5
clone_size: NA
cdr3_aa: CASSNRGGQETQYF
cdr3_nt: TGTGCCAGCAGCAACCGGGGGGGCCAAGAGACCCAGTACTTC

d_call: NA
v_call: TRBV2
j_call: TRBJ2-2
clone_size: once
cdr3_aa: CASSKRDTGELFF
cdr3_nt: TGTGCCAGCAGTAAAAGAGACACCGGGGAGCTGTTTTTT

d_call: NA
v_call: TRBV4-2
j_call: TRBJ2-2
clone_size: NA
cdr3_aa: CASSQVGGGRDTGELFF
cdr3_nt: TGTGCCAGCAGCCAAGTTGGGGGGGGCCGAGACACCGGGGAGCTGTTTTTT